This TCR beta chain was profiled in a study of blood T cell repertoires in COVID-19. Study at large: Researchers got acute and convalescent COVID-19 samples from the United States, Italy and Spain. Sources were T cells, B-cell-depleted T cells, or PBMCs; the material itself was cDNA or gDNA.

Authors' processing steps: Amplified reference gene primers provided the basis for estimating nucleated cell counts. Produced via immunoSEQ multiplex PCR; TCRdb's table is partial and in-frame only. Clone size and the V and J calls come from that table; the DNA yielded D and trimming. The profile covers about 96,000 clones, with over 85% appearing a single time and 4.2% taken by the ten largest. Losses at the gene ends were 4 bases for V and 4 bases for J; bases not matched to a gene: 12. Per the germline V gene, CDR1 is SGHDT and CDR2 is YYEEEE. There are 16 residues in the CDR3. This TCR was sampled from a human donor with COVID-19, enrolled during active disease. The donor label of this sample is uncertain. The specimen sequenced was peripheral blood. V is TRBV5-6 and J is TRBJ2-7; 9 positions match TRBD1. The CDR3: CASSKPPGQGTYEQYF. DNA of the CDR3: TGTGCCAGCAGCAAACCACCGGGACAGGGCACGTACGAGCAGTACTTC.